This T cell receptor (beta chain) is drawn from a study of CD8 T cells in ankylosing spondylitis. Whole-study results and caveats: One TCR beta motif, made up of roughly 8 highly homologous variants, appeared characteristic of ankylosing spondylitis blood. Significant enrichment of disease-linked clones was reportedly seen in matched ankylosing spondylitis synovial fluid.

This clonotype was seen repeatedly, ten times or more. Its cognate antigen is unknown. Each TCR beta library was made by quantitative 5'-RACE that incorporated molecular barcodes. TCRdb independently ran MiXCR on the 5' RACE reads; one entry per CDR3 protein. The profile covers under 15,000 distinct CDR3 sequences, with approximately 3% appearing a single time and around 10% taken by the ten largest. The V gene lost 3 bases and the J gene lost 1 base, with 13 bases spanning the gap. The V gene's germline CDR1 is SGDLS and CDR2 YYNGEE. CDR3 length: 15 amino acids. The chain carries TRBV9 and TRBJ1-1, with D possibly matching TRBD1 (6 bases). Sequencing was performed on blood, either unsorted or a sorted T cell fraction (not recorded which). This receptor was taken from a male donor with ankylosing spondylitis or in good health (not recorded which). The CDR3 sequence: CASSAQGWGNTEAFF. The CDR3, as DNA: TGTGCCAGCAGCGCGCAGGGGTGGGGGAACACTGAAGCTTTCTTT.